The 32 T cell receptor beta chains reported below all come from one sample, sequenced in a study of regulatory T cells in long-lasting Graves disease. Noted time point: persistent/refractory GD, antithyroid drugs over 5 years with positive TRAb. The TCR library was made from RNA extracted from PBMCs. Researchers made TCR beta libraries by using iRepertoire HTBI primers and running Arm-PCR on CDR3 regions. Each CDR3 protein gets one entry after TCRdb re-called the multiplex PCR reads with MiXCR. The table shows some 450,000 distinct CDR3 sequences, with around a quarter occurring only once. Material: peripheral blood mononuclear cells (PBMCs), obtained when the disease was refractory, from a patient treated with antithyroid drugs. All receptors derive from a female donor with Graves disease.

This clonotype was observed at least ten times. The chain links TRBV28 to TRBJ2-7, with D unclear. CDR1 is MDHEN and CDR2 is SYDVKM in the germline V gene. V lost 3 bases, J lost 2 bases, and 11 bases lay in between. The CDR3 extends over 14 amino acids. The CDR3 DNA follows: TGTGCCAGCAGTTTGCGACACGTCCCCTACGAGCAGTACTTC. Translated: CASSLRHVPYEQYF.

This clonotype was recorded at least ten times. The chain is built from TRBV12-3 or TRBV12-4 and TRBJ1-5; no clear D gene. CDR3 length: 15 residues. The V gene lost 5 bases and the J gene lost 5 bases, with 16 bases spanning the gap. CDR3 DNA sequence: TGTGCCAGCAGTCCCGGACTGTATGAGGATCAGCCCCAGCATTTT. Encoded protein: CASSPGLYEDQPQHF.

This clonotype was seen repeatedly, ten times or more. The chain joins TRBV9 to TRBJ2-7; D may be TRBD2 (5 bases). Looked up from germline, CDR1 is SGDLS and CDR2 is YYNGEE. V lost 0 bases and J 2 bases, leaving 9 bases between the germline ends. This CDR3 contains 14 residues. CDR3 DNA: TGTGCCAGCAGCGTAGGGACGGGAACCTACGAGCAGTACTTC. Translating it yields CASSVGTGTYEQYF. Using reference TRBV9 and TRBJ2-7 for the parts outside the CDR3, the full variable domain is DSGVTQTPKHLITATGQRVTLRCSPRSGDLSVYWYQQSLDQGLQFLIQYYNGEERAKGNILERFSAQQFPDLHSELNLSSLELGDSALYFCASSVGTGTYEQYFGPGTRLTVT.

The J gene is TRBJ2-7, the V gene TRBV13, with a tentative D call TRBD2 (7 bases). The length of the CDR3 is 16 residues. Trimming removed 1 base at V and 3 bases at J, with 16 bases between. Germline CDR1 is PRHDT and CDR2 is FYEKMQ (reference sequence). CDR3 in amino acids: CASSLEGGERGYEQYF. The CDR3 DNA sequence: TGTGCCAGCAGCTTAGAGGGGGGAGAGCGGGGCTACGAGCAGTACTTC.

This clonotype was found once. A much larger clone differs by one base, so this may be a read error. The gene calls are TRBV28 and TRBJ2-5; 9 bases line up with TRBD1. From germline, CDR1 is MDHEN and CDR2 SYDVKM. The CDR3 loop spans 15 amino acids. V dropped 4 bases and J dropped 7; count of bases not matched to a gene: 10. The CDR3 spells CASSSSGQGLGTQYF. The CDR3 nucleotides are TGTGCCAGCAGTTCCTCGGGACAGGGTCTTGGGACCCAGTACTTC.

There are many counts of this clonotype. This chain's CDR3 is CASSLGAGVYEQYF. DNA for the CDR3: TGTGCCAGCAGCTTAGGCGCGGGAGTCTACGAGCAGTACTTC. This rearrangement joins TRBV13 to TRBJ2-7; TRBD2 matches 7 bases. V shed 0 bases and J 3 bases; nucleotides not matched to a gene: 2. This CDR3 is 14 amino acids long. The germline V gene encodes CDR1 PRHDT and CDR2 FYEKMQ (reference sequence).

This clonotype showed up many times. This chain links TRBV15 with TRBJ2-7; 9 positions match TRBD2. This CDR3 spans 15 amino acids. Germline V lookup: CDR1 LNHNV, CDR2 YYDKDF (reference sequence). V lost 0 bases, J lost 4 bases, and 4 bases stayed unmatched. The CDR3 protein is CATSRDAGGPYEQYF. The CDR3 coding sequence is TGTGCCACCAGCAGAGATGCGGGAGGGCCATACGAGCAGTACTTC.

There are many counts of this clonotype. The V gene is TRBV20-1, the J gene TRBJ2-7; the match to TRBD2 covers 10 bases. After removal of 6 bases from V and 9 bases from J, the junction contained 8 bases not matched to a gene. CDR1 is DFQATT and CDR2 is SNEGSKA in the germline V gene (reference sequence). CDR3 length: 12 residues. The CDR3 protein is CSARTSGLLQYF. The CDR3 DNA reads TGCAGTGCGCGGACTAGCGGCCTTTTGCAGTACTTC.

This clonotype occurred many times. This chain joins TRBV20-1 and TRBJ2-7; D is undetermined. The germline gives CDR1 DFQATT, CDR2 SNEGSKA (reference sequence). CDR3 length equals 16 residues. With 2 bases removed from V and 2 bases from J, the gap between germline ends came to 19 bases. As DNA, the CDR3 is TGCAGTGCTAGATGGGTCGGGTACGATCCCCCCTACGAGCAGTACTTC. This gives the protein CSARWVGYDPPYEQYF.

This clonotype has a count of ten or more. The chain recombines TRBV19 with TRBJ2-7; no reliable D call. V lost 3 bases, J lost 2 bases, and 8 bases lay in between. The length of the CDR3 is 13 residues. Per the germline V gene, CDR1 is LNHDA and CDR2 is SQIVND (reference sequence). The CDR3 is CASSITATYEQYF. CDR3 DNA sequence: TGTGCCAGTAGTATTACTGCTACCTACGAGCAGTACTTC.

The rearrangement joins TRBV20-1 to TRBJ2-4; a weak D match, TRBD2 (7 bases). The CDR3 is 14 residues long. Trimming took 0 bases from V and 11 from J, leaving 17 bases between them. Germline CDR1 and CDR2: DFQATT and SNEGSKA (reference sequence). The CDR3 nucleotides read TGCAGTGCTAGAGACCCAGAGGGGGGGAAGGTTCAGTACTTC. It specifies CSARDPEGGKVQYF.

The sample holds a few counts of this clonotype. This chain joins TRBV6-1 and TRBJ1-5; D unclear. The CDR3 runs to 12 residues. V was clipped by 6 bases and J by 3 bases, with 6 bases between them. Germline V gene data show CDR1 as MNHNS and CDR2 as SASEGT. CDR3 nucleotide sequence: TGTGCCAGCAGCGACACCAATCAGCCCCAGCATTTT. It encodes CASSDTNQPQHF.

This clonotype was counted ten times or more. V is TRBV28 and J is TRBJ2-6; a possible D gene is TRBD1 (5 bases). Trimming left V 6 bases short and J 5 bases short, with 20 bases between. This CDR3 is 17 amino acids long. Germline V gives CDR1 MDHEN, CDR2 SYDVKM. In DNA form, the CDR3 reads TGTGCCAGCAGCGCGGACACGAGACTCTTTAGGGCCAACGTCCTGACTTTC. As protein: CASSADTRLFRANVLTF.

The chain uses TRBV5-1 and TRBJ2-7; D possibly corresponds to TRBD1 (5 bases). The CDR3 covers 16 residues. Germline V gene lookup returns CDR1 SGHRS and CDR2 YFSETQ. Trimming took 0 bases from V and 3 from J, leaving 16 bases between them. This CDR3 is CASSLELAQGSYEQYF. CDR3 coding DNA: TGCGCCAGCAGCTTGGAATTAGCCCAGGGTAGCTACGAGCAGTACTTC.

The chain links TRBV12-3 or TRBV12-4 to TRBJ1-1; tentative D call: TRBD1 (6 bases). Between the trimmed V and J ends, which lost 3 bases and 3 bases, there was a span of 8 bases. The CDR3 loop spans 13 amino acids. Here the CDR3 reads CASSFGGYTEAFF. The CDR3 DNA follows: TGTGCCAGCAGTTTCGGGGGCTACACTGAAGCTTTCTTT.

Here the CDR3 reads CASSAKIRNTEAFF. CDR3 sequence (DNA): TGTGCCAGCAGCGCCAAAATTCGGAACACTGAAGCTTTCTTT. The chain recombines TRBV7-9 with TRBJ1-1; D is undetermined. Trimming cost V 5 bases and J 1 base, with 11 bases left between them. CDR3 size: 14 residues. Germline CDR1 is SEHNR and CDR2 is FQNEAQ (reference sequence).

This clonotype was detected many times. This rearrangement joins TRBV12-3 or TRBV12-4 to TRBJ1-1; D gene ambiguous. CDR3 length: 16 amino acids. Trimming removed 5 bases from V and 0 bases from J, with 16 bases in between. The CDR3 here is CASSEKAATMNTEAFF. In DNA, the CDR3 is TGTGCCAGCAGTGAAAAGGCCGCGACCATGAACACTGAAGCTTTCTTT.

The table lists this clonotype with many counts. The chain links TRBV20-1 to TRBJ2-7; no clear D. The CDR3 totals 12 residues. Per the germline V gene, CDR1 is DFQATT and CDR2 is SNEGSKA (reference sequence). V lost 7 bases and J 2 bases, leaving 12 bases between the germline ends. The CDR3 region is CSGVTPTYEQYF. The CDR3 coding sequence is TGCAGTGGTGTGACCCCTACCTACGAGCAGTACTTC.

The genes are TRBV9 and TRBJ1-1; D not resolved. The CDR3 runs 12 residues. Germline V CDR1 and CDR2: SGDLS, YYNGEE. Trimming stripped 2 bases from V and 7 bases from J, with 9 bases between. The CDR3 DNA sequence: TGTGCCAGCAGCGTTGAAGGTCGTGAAGCTTTCTTT. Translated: CASSVEGREAFF.

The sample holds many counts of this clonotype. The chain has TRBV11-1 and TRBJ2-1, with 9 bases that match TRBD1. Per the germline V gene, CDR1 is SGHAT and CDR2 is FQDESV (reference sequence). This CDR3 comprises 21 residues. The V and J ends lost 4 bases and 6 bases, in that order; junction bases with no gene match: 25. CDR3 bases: TGTGCCAGCAGCTCCATAGGGAAGCCGGACAGGGGACTCACTCCTGGCAATGAGCAGTTCTTC. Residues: CASSSIGKPDRGLTPGNEQFF. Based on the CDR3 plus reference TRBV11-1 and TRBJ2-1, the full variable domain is EAEVAQSPRYKITEKSQAVAFWCDPISGHATLYWYRQILGQGPELLVQFQDESVVDDSQLPKDRFSAERLKGVDSTLKIQPAELGDSAMYLCASSSIGKPDRGLTPGNEQFFGPGTRLTVL.

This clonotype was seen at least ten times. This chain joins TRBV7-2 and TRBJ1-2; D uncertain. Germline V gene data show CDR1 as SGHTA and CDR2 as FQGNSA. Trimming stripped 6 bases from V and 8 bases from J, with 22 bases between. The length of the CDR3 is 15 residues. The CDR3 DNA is TGTGCCAGCAGATCAGAGGTCGGCAGGACGAGCGGCTACACCTTC. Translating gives CASRSEVGRTSGYTF. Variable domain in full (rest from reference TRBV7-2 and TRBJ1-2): GAGVSQSPSNKVTEKGKDVELRCDPISGHTALYWYRQSLGQGLEFLIYFQGNSAPDKSGLPSDRFSAERTGGSVSTLTIQRTQQEDSAVYLCASRSEVGRTSGYTFGSGTRLTVV.

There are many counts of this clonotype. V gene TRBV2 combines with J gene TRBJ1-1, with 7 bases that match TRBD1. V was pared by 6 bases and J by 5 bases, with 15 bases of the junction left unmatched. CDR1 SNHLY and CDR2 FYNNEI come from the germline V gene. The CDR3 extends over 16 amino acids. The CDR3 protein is CASRDPFRGNRTEAFF. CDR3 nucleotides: TGTGCCAGCAGAGACCCATTCAGGGGGAATAGGACTGAAGCTTTCTTT.

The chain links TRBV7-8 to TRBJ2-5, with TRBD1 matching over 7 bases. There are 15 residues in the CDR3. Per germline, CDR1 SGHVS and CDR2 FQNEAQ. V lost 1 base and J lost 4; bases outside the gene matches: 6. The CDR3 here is CASSLGNRGGETQYF. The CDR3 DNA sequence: TGTGCCAGCAGCTTAGGGAACAGGGGTGGAGAGACCCAGTACTTC. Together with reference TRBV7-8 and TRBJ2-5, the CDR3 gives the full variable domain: GAGVSQSPRYKVAKRGQDVALRCDPISGHVSLFWYQQALGQGPEFLTYFQNEAQLDKSGLPSDRFFAERPEGSVSTLKIQRTQQEDSAVYLCASSLGNRGGETQYFGPGTRLLVL.

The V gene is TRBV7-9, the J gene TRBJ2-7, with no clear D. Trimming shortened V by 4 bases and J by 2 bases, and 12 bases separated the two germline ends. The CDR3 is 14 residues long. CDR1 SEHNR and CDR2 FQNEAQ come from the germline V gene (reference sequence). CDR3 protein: CASSSLTNTYEQYF. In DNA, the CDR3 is TGTGCCAGCAGCTCTCTCACAAACACCTACGAGCAGTACTTC.

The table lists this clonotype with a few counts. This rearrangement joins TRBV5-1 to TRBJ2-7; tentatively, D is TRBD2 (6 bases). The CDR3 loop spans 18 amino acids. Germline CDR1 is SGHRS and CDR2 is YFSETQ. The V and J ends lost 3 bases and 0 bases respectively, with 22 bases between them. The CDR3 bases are TGCGCCAGCAGCTCGACCCGAGGACAACGGGGGTACTCCTACGAGCAGTACTTC. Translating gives CASSSTRGQRGYSYEQYF.

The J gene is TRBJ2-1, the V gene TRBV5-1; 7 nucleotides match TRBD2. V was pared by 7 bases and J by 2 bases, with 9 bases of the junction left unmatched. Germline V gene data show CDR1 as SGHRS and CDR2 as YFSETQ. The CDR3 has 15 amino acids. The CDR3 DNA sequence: TGCGCCAGCTTGCTTGGAGCGGGGCCCTACAATGAGCAGTTCTTC. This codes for CASLLGAGPYNEQFF.

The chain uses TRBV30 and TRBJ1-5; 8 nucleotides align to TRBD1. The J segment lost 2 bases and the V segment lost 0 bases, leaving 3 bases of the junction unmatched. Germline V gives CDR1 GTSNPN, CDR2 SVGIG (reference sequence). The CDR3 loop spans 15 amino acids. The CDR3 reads CAWSVQDRGNQPQHF. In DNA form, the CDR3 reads TGTGCCTGGAGTGTACAGGACAGGGGCAATCAGCCCCAGCATTTT.

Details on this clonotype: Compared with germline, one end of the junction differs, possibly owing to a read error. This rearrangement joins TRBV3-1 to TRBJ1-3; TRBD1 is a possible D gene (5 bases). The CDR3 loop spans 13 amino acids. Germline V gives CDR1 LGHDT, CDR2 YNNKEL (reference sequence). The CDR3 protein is CASSQGGRKTIYF. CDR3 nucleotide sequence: TGTGCCAGCAGCCAAGGGGGCAGAAAGACCATATATTTT.

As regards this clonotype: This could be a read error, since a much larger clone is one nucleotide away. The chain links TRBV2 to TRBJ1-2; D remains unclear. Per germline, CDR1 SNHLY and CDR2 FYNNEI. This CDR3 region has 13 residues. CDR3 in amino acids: CASRLREDYDYTF. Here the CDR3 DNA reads TGTGCCAGCAGATTAAGAGAAGACTATGACTACACCTTC. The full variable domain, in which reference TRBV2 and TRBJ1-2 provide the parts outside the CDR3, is EPEVTQTPSHQVTQMGQEVILRCVPISNHLYFYWYRQILGQKVEFLVSFYNNEISEKSEIFDDQFSVERPDGSNFTLKIRSTKLEDSAMYFCASRLREDYDYTFGSGTRLTVV.

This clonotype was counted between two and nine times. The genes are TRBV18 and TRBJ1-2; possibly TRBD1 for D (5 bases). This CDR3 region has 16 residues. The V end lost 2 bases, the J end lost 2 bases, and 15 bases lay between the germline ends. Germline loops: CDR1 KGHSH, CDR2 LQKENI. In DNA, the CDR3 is TGTGCCAGCTCACCAGCCCCCGGGACGCTAAACTATGGCTACACCTTC. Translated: CASSPAPGTLNYGYTF.

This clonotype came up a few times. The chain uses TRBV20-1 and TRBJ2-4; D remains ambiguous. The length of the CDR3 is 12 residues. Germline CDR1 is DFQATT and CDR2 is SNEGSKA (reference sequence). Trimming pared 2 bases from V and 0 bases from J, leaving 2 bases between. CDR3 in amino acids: CSARIAKNIQYF. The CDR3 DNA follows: TGCAGTGCTAGAATAGCCAAAAACATTCAGTACTTC.

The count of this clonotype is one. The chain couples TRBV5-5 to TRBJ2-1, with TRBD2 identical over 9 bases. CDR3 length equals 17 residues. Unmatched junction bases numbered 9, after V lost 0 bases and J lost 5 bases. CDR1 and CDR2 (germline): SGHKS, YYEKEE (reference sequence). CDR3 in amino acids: CASSLVIRSSGNNEQFF. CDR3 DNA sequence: TGTGCCAGCAGCTTGGTTATTCGGTCTAGCGGGAACAATGAGCAGTTCTTC.